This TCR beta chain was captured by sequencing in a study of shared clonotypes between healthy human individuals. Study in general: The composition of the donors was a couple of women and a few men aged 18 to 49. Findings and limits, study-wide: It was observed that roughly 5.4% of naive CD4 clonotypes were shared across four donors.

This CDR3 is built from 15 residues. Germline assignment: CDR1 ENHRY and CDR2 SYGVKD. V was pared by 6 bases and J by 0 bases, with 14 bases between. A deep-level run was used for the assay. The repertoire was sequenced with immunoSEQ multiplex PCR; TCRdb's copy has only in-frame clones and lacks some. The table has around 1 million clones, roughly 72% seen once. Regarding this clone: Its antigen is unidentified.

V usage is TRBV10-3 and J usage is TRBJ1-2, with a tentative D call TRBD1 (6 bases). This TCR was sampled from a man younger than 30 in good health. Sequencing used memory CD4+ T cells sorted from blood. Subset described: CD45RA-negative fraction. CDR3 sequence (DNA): TGTGCCATCAGGGCTGGACAGAGCCCTAACTATGGCTACACCTTC. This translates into CAIRAGQSPNYGYTF.